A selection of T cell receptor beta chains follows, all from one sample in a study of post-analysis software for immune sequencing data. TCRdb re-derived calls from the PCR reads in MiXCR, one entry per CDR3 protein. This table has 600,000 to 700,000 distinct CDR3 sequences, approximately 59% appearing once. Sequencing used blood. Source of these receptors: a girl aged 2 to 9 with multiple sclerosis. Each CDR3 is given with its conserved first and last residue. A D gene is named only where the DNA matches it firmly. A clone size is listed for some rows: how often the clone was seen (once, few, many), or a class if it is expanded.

cdr3_aa: CASSWGGPPNEQFF; cdr3_nt: TGTGCCAGCAGTTGGGGGGGACCCCCCAATGAGCAGTTCTTC; j_call: TRBJ2-1; v_call: TRBV6-2/TRBV6-3; clone_size: -; d_call: TRBD2
cdr3_aa: CASRSTDSFYGYTF; cdr3_nt: TGTGCCAGCAGATCGACGGATTCCTTTTATGGCTACACCTTC; j_call: TRBJ1-2; v_call: TRBV2; clone_size: -; d_call: -
cdr3_aa: CASSLSRDERTDTQYF; cdr3_nt: TGTGCCAGCAGCTTAAGCCGGGACGAAAGAACAGATACGCAGTATTTT; j_call: TRBJ2-3; v_call: TRBV7-6; clone_size: -; d_call: -
cdr3_aa: CASSPGGGQYF; cdr3_nt: TGTGCCAGCAGCCCAGGGGGGGGGCAGTACTTC; j_call: TRBJ2-7; v_call: TRBV7-2; clone_size: -; d_call: -
cdr3_aa: CASSRSSMNTEAFF; cdr3_nt: TGTGCCAGCAGCCGCAGTAGTATGAACACTGAAGCTTTCTTT; j_call: TRBJ1-1; v_call: TRBV6-6; clone_size: -; d_call: -
cdr3_aa: CASSERDGPGGKSIQYF; cdr3_nt: TGTGCCAGCAGTGAAAGGGACGGGCCGGGAGGCAAAAGCATTCAGTACTTC; j_call: TRBJ2-4; v_call: TRBV6-1; clone_size: -; d_call: TRBD2
cdr3_aa: CASSPKVIVGETQYF; cdr3_nt: TGCGCCAGCAGCCCAAAAGTTATTGTGGGGGAGACCCAGTACTTC; j_call: TRBJ2-5; v_call: TRBV5-1; clone_size: -; d_call: -
cdr3_aa: CASSLESRGLSSYNEQFF; cdr3_nt: TGCGCCAGCAGCTTGGAGAGTCGGGGGTTGAGCTCCTACAATGAGCAGTTCTTC; j_call: TRBJ2-1; v_call: TRBV5-1; clone_size: -; d_call: -
cdr3_aa: CASSDSGQDNEQFF; cdr3_nt: TGTGCCAGCAGTGACTCAGGTCAGGACAATGAGCAGTTCTTC; j_call: TRBJ2-1; v_call: TRBV6-4; clone_size: -; d_call: -
cdr3_aa: CASSPDWQKNEQFF; cdr3_nt: TGCGCCAGCAGCCCGGACTGGCAGAAGAATGAGCAGTTCTTC; j_call: TRBJ2-1; v_call: TRBV10-1; clone_size: few; d_call: -
cdr3_aa: CASSSGLADSSETQYF; cdr3_nt: TGCGCCAGCAGCTCCGGACTAGCGGACTCCAGCGAGACCCAGTACTTC; j_call: TRBJ2-5; v_call: TRBV5-1; clone_size: -; d_call: TRBD2
cdr3_aa: CASSTLHSGNAATDTQYF; cdr3_nt: TGTGCCAGCAGCACTCTGCATAGCGGGAACGCGGCAACAGATACGCAGTATTTT; j_call: TRBJ2-3; v_call: TRBV7-2; clone_size: few; d_call: TRBD2
cdr3_aa: CASSLGRERDYEQYF; cdr3_nt: TGTGCCAGCAGTTTAGGGCGGGAGAGGGACTACGAGCAGTACTTC; j_call: TRBJ2-7; v_call: TRBV12-3/TRBV12-4; clone_size: few; d_call: TRBD2
cdr3_aa: CSAQGGPQPQHF; cdr3_nt: TGCAGTGCCCAAGGCGGGCCACAGCCCCAGCATTTT; j_call: TRBJ1-5; v_call: TRBV20-1; clone_size: -; d_call: -
cdr3_aa: CASSRDLPGPGPYEQYF; cdr3_nt: TGTGCCAGCAGCCGAGACCTACCGGGACCCGGGCCCTACGAGCAGTACTTC; j_call: TRBJ2-7; v_call: TRBV6-1; clone_size: -; d_call: -
cdr3_aa: CASSLPDTQYF; cdr3_nt: TGTGCCAGCAGCTTACCAGATACGCAGTATTTT; j_call: TRBJ2-3; v_call: TRBV7-2; clone_size: -; d_call: -
cdr3_aa: CASSFSTGSHYEQYF; cdr3_nt: TGTGCCAGCAGTTTCTCGACAGGTTCGCACTACGAGCAGTACTTC; j_call: TRBJ2-7; v_call: TRBV12-3/TRBV12-4; clone_size: -; d_call: -
cdr3_aa: CASSKTGGYGYTF; cdr3_nt: TGTGCCAGCAGCAAGACAGGGGGATATGGCTACACCTTC; j_call: TRBJ1-2; v_call: TRBV7-9; clone_size: -; d_call: TRBD1
cdr3_aa: CASSPGLAGLGGTDTQYF; cdr3_nt: TGCGCCAGCAGCCCTGGACTAGCGGGCCTAGGGGGCACAGATACGCAGTATTTT; j_call: TRBJ2-3; v_call: TRBV5-1; clone_size: -; d_call: TRBD2
cdr3_aa: CSVGGVPYNEQYF; cdr3_nt: TGCAGCGTTGGTGGGGTCCCGTACAATGAGCAGTACTTC; j_call: TRBJ2-5; v_call: TRBV29-1; clone_size: few; d_call: -
cdr3_aa: CASSLERQPGSNYGYTF; cdr3_nt: TGCGCCAGCAGCTTGGAAAGACAGCCGGGATCTAACTATGGCTACACCTTC; j_call: TRBJ1-2; v_call: TRBV5-1; clone_size: -; d_call: -
cdr3_aa: CASSRGTGNQPQHF; cdr3_nt: TGCGCCAGCAGCAGGGGGACAGGCAATCAGCCCCAGCATTTT; j_call: TRBJ1-5; v_call: TRBV5-1; clone_size: -; d_call: TRBD1
cdr3_aa: CASSRTGGVGTEAFF; cdr3_nt: TGTGCCAGCAGCCGGACAGGGGGCGTAGGTACTGAAGCTTTCTTT; j_call: TRBJ1-1; v_call: TRBV11-2; clone_size: -; d_call: TRBD1
cdr3_aa: CASRAVGTGEGAFF; cdr3_nt: TGTGCCAGCAGAGCCGTCGGGACAGGCGAGGGGGCTTTCTTT; j_call: TRBJ1-1; v_call: TRBV6-5; clone_size: few; d_call: TRBD1
cdr3_aa: CSVEWVSGANVLTF; cdr3_nt: TGCAGCGTTGAATGGGTCTCTGGGGCCAACGTCCTGACTTTC; j_call: TRBJ2-6; v_call: TRBV29-1; clone_size: -; d_call: -
cdr3_aa: CASSLGTVGLNEQFF; cdr3_nt: TGTGCCAGCAGCTTAGGGACAGTAGGCCTCAATGAGCAGTTCTTC; j_call: TRBJ2-1; v_call: TRBV5-8; clone_size: -; d_call: TRBD1
cdr3_aa: CASSPRTGLNQETQYF; cdr3_nt: TGTGCCAGCAGCCCCCGGACAGGTTTGAACCAAGAGACCCAGTACTTC; j_call: TRBJ2-5; v_call: TRBV13; clone_size: few; d_call: TRBD1
cdr3_aa: CASSANLYNEQFF; cdr3_nt: TGTGCCAGCAGCGCTAACTTGTACAATGAGCAGTTCTTC; j_call: TRBJ2-1; v_call: TRBV4-2; clone_size: -; d_call: -
cdr3_aa: CASSLVGRETQYF; cdr3_nt: TGTGCCAGCAGCTTGGTGGGGAGGGAGACCCAGTACTTC; j_call: TRBJ2-5; v_call: TRBV7-2; clone_size: many; d_call: -
cdr3_aa: CAALAGTSGYNEQFF; cdr3_nt: TGCGCCGCTCTCGCCGGGACTAGCGGCTACAATGAGCAGTTCTTC; j_call: TRBJ2-1; v_call: TRBV10-2; clone_size: -; d_call: TRBD2
cdr3_aa: CASSFARVVEQYF; cdr3_nt: TGTGCCAGCAGCTTCGCCAGGGTTGTCGAGCAGTACTTC; j_call: TRBJ2-7; v_call: TRBV5-6; clone_size: -; d_call: -
cdr3_aa: CASSLQNRQDGEQYF; cdr3_nt: TGTGCCAGCAGTTTACAAAACCGACAGGACGGGGAGCAGTACTTC; j_call: TRBJ2-7; v_call: TRBV12-3/TRBV12-4; clone_size: -; d_call: -
cdr3_aa: CASSLDPASDEQYF; cdr3_nt: TGCGCCAGCAGCTTGGATCCGGCCTCGGACGAGCAGTACTTC; j_call: TRBJ2-7; v_call: TRBV5-1; clone_size: -; d_call: -
cdr3_aa: CASSYSTGLAGLQETQYF; cdr3_nt: TGTGCCAGCAGTTACTCGACGGGACTAGCGGGGCTACAAGAGACCCAGTACTTC; j_call: TRBJ2-5; v_call: TRBV6-2/TRBV6-3; clone_size: -; d_call: TRBD2
cdr3_aa: CGVQGTSGANVLTF; cdr3_nt: TGCGGCGTACAGGGGACCTCTGGGGCCAACGTCCTGACTTTC; j_call: TRBJ2-6; v_call: TRBV29-1; clone_size: few; d_call: TRBD1
cdr3_aa: CSATNPGDTQYF; cdr3_nt: TGCAGTGCTACCAACCCCGGGGATACTCAGTACTTC; j_call: TRBJ2-4; v_call: TRBV20-1; clone_size: few; d_call: -
cdr3_aa: CACGANVLTF; cdr3_nt: TGTGCCTGTGGGGCCAACGTCCTGACTTTC; j_call: TRBJ2-6; v_call: TRBV7-8; clone_size: few; d_call: -
cdr3_aa: CASSLRAPGELFF; cdr3_nt: TGTGCCAGCAGCTTAAGGGCCCCCGGGGAGCTGTTTTTT; j_call: TRBJ2-2; v_call: TRBV7-2; clone_size: -; d_call: -
cdr3_aa: CASMDTMNTEAFF; cdr3_nt: TGTGCCAGCATGGACACCATGAACACTGAAGCTTTCTTT; j_call: TRBJ1-1; v_call: TRBV6-2/TRBV6-3; clone_size: -; d_call: -
cdr3_aa: CSARDGSDEKLFF; cdr3_nt: TGCAGTGCTAGAGACGGGAGTGATGAAAAACTGTTTTTT; j_call: TRBJ1-4; v_call: TRBV20-1; clone_size: -; d_call: -
cdr3_aa: CASSQVQLGPQYF; cdr3_nt: TGTGCCAGCAGCCAAGTACAGTTAGGGCCGCAGTACTTC; j_call: TRBJ2-4; v_call: TRBV14; clone_size: -; d_call: -
cdr3_aa: CASSVGELLDTQYF; cdr3_nt: TGTGCCAGCAGCGTAGGGGAACTGCTGGATACGCAGTATTTT; j_call: TRBJ2-3; v_call: TRBV9; clone_size: few; d_call: -
cdr3_aa: CSVEYAGLAYDEQFF; cdr3_nt: TGCAGCGTTGAGTATGCGGGACTAGCGTACGATGAGCAGTTCTTC; j_call: TRBJ2-1; v_call: TRBV29-1; clone_size: -; d_call: TRBD2
cdr3_aa: CASSPDPRGSGSSDTQYF; cdr3_nt: TGCGCCAGCAGCCCCGACCCCCGGGGTAGCGGGAGTTCAGATACGCAGTATTTT; j_call: TRBJ2-3; v_call: TRBV5-1; clone_size: -; d_call: TRBD2
cdr3_aa: CSARGTGNYGYTF; cdr3_nt: TGCAGTGCTAGAGGGACAGGGAACTATGGCTACACCTTC; j_call: TRBJ1-2; v_call: TRBV20-1; clone_size: -; d_call: TRBD1
cdr3_aa: CASSPYGQGDDYTF; cdr3_nt: TGTGCCAGCAGCCCATACGGACAGGGCGACGACTACACCTTC; j_call: TRBJ1-2; v_call: TRBV9; clone_size: -; d_call: TRBD1
cdr3_aa: CAWSFGQGENSPLHF; cdr3_nt: TGTGCCTGGAGTTTTGGACAGGGAGAAAATTCACCCCTCCACTTT; j_call: TRBJ1-6; v_call: TRBV30; clone_size: -; d_call: TRBD1
cdr3_aa: CSAYSSGGEGETQYF; cdr3_nt: TGCAGTGCTTACAGTAGCGGGGGGGAGGGGGAGACCCAGTACTTC; j_call: TRBJ2-5; v_call: TRBV20-1; clone_size: -; d_call: TRBD2
cdr3_aa: CASSSGYGEQFF; cdr3_nt: TGTGCCAGCAGTTCAGGGTACGGGGAGCAGTTCTTC; j_call: TRBJ2-1; v_call: TRBV12-3/TRBV12-4; clone_size: -; d_call: -
cdr3_aa: CASSPGTPKDTQYF; cdr3_nt: TGTGCCAGCAGCCCCGGGACACCCAAAGATACGCAGTATTTT; j_call: TRBJ2-3; v_call: TRBV7-9; clone_size: few; d_call: -
cdr3_aa: CTSRQRGLGETQYF; cdr3_nt: TGTACCAGCAGGCAACGGGGTTTGGGGGAGACCCAGTACTTC; j_call: TRBJ2-5; v_call: TRBV12-3/TRBV12-4; clone_size: -; d_call: -
cdr3_aa: CASSQGTIHNEQFF; cdr3_nt: TGTGCCAGCAGCCAGGGGACTATACACAATGAGCAGTTCTTC; j_call: TRBJ2-1; v_call: TRBV3-1; clone_size: -; d_call: TRBD2
cdr3_aa: CASSYDLYEQYF; cdr3_nt: TGTGCCAGCAGCTATGATCTCTACGAGCAGTACTTC; j_call: TRBJ2-7; v_call: TRBV7-9; clone_size: few; d_call: -
cdr3_aa: CASSGQAKGEAFF; cdr3_nt: TGTGCCAGCAGTGGACAGGCGAAGGGTGAAGCTTTCTTT; j_call: TRBJ1-1; v_call: TRBV7-2; clone_size: -; d_call: TRBD1